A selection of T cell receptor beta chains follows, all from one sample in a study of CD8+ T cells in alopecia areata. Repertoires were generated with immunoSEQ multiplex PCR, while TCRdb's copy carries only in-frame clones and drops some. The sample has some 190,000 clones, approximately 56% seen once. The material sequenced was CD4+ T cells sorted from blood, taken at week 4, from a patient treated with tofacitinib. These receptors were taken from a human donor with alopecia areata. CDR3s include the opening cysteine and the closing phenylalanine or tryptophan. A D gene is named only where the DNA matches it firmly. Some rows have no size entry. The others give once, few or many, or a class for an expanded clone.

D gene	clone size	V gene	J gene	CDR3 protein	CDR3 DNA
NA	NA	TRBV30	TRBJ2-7	CAWSVLGNEQYF	TGTGCCTGGAGTGTACTAGGAAACGAGCAGTACTTC
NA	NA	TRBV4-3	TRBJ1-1	CASSQDLGGSGRTNTEAFF	TGCGCCAGCAGCCAAGATCTAGGGGGGTCCGGGAGAACGAACACTGAAGCTTTCTTT
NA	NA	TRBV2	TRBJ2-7	CASSESKGWNEQYF	TGTGCCAGCAGTGAATCCAAGGGTTGGAACGAGCAGTACTTC
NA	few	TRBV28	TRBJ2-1	CASRPGQGANNEQFF	TGTGCCAGCAGACCCGGACAAGGGGCGAACAATGAGCAGTTCTTC
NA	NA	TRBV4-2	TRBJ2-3	CASSQGKTGTPGRDTQYF	TGTGCCAGCAGCCAAGGGAAAACCGGGACTCCAGGAAGAGATACGCAGTATTTT
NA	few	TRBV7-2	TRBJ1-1	CASSLVGLWDGAEAFF	TGTGCCAGCAGCTTAGTGGGTCTTTGGGACGGCGCTGAAGCTTTCTTT
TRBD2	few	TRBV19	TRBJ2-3	CASKELAGGRTDTQYF	TGTGCCAGTAAAGAACTAGCGGGAGGTCGCACAGATACGCAGTATTTT
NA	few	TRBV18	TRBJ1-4	CASSPLDREKLFF	TGTGCCAGCTCACCACTCGACAGGGAAAAACTGTTTTTT
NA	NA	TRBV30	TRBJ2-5	CAWSVEETQYF	TGTGCCTGGAGTGTGGAAGAGACCCAGTACTTC
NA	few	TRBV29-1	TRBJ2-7	CSAQGFVEQYF	TGCAGCGCGCAGGGATTCGTCGAGCAGTACTTC
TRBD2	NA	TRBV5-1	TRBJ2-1	CASSFPPGRTRYNEQFF	TGCGCCAGCAGCTTCCCCCCCGGGAGGACTCGATACAATGAGCAGTTCTTC
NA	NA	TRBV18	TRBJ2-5	CASSPPYGQETQYF	TGTGCCAGCTCACCACCGTACGGACAAGAGACCCAGTACTTC